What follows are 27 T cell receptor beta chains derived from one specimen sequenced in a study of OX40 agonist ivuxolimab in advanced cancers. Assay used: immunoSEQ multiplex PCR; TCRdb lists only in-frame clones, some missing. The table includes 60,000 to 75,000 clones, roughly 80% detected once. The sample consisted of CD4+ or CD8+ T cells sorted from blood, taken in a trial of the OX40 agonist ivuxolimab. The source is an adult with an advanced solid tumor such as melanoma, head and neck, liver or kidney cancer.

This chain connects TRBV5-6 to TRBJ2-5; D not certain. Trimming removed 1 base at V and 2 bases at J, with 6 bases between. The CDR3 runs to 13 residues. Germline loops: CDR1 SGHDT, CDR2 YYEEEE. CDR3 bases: TGTGCCAGCAGCTTGAGACTTCAAGAGACCCAGTACTTC. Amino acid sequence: CASSLRLQETQYF. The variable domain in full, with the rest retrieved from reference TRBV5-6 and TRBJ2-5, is DAGVTQSPTHLIKTRGQQVTLRCSPKSGHDTVSWYQQALGQGPQFIFQYYEEEERQRGNFPDRFSGHQFPNYSSELNVNALLLGDSALYLCASSLRLQETQYFGPGTRLLVL.

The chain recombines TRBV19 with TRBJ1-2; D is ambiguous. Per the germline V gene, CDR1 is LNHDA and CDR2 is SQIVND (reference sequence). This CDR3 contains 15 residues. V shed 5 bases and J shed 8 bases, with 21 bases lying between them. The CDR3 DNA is TGTGCCAGTAGTGGGTTGTTCAGGAAAATTTGGGGCTACACCTTC. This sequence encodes CASSGLFRKIWGYTF.

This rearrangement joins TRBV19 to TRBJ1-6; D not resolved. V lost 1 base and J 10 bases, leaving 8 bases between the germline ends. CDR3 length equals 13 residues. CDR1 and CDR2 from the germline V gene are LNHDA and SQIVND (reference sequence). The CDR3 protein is CASSIVQDSPLHF. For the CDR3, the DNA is TGTGCCAGTAGTATAGTCCAAGACTCACCCCTCCACTTT.

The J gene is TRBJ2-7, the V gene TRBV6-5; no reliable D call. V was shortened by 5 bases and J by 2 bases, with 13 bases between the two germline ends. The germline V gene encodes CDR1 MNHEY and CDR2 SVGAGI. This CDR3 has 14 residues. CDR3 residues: CASSAEDRPYEQYF. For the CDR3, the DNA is TGTGCCAGCAGTGCCGAGGACCGGCCCTACGAGCAGTACTTC.

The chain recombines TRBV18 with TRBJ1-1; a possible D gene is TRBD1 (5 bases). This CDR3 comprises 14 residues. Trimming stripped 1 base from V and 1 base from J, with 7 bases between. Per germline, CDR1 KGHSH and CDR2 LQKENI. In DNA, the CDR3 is TGTGCCAGCTCACCACTGACAGCGAACACTGAAGCTTTCTTT. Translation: CASSPLTANTEAFF.

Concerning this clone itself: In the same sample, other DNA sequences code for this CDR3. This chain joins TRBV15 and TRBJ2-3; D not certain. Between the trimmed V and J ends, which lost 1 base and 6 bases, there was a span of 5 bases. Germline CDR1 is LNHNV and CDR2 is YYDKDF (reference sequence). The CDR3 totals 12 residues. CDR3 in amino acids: CATSRVEDTQYF. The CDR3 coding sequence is TGTGCCACCAGCAGAGTCGAGGATACGCAGTATTTT.

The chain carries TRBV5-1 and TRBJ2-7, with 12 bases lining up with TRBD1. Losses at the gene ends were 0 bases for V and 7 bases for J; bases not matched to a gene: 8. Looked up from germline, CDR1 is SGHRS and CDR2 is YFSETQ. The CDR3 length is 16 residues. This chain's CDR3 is CASSLGPGQGAQEQYF. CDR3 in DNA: TGCGCCAGCAGCTTGGGACCGGGACAGGGGGCTCAAGAGCAGTACTTC.

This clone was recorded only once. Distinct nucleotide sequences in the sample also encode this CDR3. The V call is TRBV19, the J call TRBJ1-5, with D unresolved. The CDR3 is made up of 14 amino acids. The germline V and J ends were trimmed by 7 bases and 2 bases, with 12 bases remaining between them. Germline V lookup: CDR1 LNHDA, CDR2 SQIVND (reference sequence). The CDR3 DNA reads TGTGCCAGTACGTTGAGGCCTGGCAATCAGCCCCAGCATTTT. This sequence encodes CASTLRPGNQPQHF.

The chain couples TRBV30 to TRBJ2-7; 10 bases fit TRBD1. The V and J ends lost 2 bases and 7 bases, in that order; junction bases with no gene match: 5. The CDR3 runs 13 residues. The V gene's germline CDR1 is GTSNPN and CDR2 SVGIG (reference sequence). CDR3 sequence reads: CAWSRQGAREQYF. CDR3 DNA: TGTGCCTGGAGTCGACAGGGGGCGCGGGAGCAGTACTTC.

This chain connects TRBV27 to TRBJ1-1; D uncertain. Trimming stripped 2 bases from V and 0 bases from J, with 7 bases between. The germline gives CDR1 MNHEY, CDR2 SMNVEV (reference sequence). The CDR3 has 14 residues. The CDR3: CASSLTQLNTEAFF. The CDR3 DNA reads TGTGCCAGCAGTTTAACACAGCTGAACACTGAAGCTTTCTTT.

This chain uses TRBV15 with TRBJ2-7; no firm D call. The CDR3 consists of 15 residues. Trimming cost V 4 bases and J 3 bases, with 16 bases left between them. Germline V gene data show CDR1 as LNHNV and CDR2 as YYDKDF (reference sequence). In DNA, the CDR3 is TGTGCCACCAGCACCACCCTTGGGGTTAACTACGAGCAGTACTTC. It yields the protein CATSTTLGVNYEQYF.

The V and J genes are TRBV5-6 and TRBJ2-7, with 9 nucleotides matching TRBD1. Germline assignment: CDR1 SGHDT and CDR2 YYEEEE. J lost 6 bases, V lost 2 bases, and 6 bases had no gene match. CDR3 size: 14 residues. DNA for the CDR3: TGTGCCAGCAGCTTCGTTGACAGGGGGGGCGAGCAGTACTTC. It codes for CASSFVDRGGEQYF. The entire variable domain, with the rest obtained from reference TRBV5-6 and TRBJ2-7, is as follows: DAGVTQSPTHLIKTRGQQVTLRCSPKSGHDTVSWYQQALGQGPQFIFQYYEEEERQRGNFPDRFSGHQFPNYSSELNVNALLLGDSALYLCASSFVDRGGEQYFGPGTRLTVT.

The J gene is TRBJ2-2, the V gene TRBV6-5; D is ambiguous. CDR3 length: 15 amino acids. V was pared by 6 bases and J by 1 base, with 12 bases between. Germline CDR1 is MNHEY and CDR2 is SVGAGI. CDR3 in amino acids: CASSQTDGNTGELFF. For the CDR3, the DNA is TGTGCCAGCAGCCAAACGGACGGGAACACCGGGGAGCTGTTTTTT.

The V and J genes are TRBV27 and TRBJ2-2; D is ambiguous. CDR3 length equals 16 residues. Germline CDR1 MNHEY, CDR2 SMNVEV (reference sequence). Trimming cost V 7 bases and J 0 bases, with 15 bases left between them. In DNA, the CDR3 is TGTGCCAGCAACAACCGCGCCGTGACGAACACCGGGGAGCTGTTTTTT. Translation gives CASNNRAVTNTGELFF.

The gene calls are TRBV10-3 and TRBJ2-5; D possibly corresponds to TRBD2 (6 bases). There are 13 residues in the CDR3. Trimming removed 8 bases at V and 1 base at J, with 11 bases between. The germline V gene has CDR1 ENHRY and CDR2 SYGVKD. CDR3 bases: TGTGCCATCTCTAGCGCGATCCAAGAGACCCAGTACTTC. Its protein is CAISSAIQETQYF.

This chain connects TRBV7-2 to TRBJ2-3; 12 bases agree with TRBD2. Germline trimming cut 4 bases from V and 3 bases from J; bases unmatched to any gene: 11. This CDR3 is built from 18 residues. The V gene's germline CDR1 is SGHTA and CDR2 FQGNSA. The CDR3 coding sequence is TGTGCCAGCAGCTCCACAATGACCGGGACTAGCGGGACAGATACGCAGTATTTT. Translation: CASSSTMTGTSGTDTQYF.

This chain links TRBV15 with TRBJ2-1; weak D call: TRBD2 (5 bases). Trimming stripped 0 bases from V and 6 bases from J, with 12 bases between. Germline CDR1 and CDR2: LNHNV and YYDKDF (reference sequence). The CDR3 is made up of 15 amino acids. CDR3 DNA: TGTGCCACCAGCAGAGATCGGGGAACGGGCAATGAGCAGTTCTTC. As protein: CATSRDRGTGNEQFF. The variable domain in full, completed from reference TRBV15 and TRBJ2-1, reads DAMVIQNPRYQVTQFGKPVTLSCSQTLNHNVMYWYQQKSSQAPKLLFHYYDKDFNNEADTPDNFQSRRPNTSFCFLDIRSPGLGDTAMYLCATSRDRGTGNEQFFGPGTRLTVL.

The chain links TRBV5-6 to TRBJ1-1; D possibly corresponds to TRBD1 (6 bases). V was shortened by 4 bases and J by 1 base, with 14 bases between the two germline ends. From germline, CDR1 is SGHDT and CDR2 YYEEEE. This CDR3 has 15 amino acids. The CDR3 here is CASSRPGTPNTEAFF. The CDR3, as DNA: TGTGCCAGCAGCCGTCCCGGGACACCGAACACTGAAGCTTTCTTT.

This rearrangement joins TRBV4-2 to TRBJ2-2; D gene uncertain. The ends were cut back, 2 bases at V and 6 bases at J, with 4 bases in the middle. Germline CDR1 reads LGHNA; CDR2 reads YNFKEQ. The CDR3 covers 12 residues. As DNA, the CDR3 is TGTGCCAGCAGCCAAAGAGCCGGGGAGCTGTTTTTT. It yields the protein CASSQRAGELFF.

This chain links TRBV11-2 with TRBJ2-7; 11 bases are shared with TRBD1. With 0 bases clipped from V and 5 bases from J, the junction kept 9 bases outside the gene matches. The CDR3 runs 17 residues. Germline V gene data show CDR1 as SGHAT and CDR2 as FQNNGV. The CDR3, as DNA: TGTGCCAGCAGCTTAGACGTTTGGACAGGGGGCTGGGACGAGCAGTACTTC. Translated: CASSLDVWTGGWDEQYF.

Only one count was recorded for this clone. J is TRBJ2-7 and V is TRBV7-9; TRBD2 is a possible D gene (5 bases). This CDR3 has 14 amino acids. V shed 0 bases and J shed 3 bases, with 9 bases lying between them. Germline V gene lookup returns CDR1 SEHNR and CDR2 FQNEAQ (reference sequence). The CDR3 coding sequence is TGTGCCAGCAGCTTAGCGGGTGGACTCTACGAGCAGTACTTC. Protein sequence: CASSLAGGLYEQYF.

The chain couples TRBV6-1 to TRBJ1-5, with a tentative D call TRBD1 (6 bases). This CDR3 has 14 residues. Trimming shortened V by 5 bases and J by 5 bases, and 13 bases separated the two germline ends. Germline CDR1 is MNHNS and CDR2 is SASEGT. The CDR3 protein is CASSLQGYYQPQHF. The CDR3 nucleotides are TGTGCCAGCAGTTTACAGGGATATTATCAGCCCCAGCATTTT.

CDR3 protein: CASSLGVRGKYQETQYF. CDR3 sequence (DNA): TGTGCCAGCAGCTTAGGGGTTCGAGGGAAGTACCAAGAGACCCAGTACTTC. This sequence joins TRBV5-6 and TRBJ2-5; D tentatively reads TRBD1 or TRBD2 (5 bases each). The CDR3 length is 17 residues. Germline CDR1 is SGHDT and CDR2 is YYEEEE. V shed 2 bases and J shed 0 bases, with 17 bases lying between them.

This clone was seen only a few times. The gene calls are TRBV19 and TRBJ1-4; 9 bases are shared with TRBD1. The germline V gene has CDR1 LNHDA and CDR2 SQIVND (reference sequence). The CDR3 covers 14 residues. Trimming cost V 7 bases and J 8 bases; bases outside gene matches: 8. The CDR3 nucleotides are TGTGCCAGTACCCCCTTTGGGACAGGGGAAAAACTGTTTTTT. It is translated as CASTPFGTGEKLFF.

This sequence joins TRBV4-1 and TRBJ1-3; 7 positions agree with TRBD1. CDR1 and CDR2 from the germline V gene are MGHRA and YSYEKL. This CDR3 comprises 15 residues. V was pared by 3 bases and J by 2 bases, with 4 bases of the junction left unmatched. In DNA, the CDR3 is TGCGCCAGCAGCCAGGAAGACAGGGCTGGAAACACCATATATTTT. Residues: CASSQEDRAGNTIYF.

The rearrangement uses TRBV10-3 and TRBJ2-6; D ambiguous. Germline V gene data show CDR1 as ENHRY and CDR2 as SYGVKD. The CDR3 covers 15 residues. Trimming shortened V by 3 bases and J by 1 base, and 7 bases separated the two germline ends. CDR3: CAISDSKSGANVLTF. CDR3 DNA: TGTGCCATCAGTGATTCGAAGTCTGGGGCCAACGTCCTGACTTTC.

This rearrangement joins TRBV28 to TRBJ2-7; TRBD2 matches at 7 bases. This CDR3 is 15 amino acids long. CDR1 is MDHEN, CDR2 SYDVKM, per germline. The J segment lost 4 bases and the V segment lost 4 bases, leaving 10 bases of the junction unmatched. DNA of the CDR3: TGTGCCAGCAGTTCCCCGTGGCTAGCGGTTTACGAGCAGTACTTC. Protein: CASSSPWLAVYEQYF.